The 23 T cell receptor beta chains listed next were all sequenced from one sample in a study of T cell clonotyping in hematopoietic cell transplantation. The protocol was immunoSEQ multiplex PCR, while the TCRdb copy is restricted to in-frame clones and leaves out a portion. The sample shows roughly 45,000 clones, 70% to 90% of them seen only once. Time point meaning: recipient sample about 28 days before transplant, after cytoreduction. This specimen consisted of peripheral blood mononuclear cells, obtained before stem cell transplant. Receptors were obtained from a man in his sixties with biphenotypic leukemia. Some clones in this sample may be carry-over from other donors' samples.

The chain employs TRBV21-1 and TRBJ1-5; whether TRBD1, the table's D call, matches the DNA was not checked. TRBV21-1 constitutes a pseudogene. The CDR3 runs to 15 residues. In DNA form, the CDR3 reads TGTGCCAGCAAAGGGGGACAATATAGCAATCAGCCCCAGCATTTT. Its translation: CASKGGQYSNQPQHF.

The chain has TRBV6-6 and TRBJ2-2; 7 bases line up with TRBD1. Trimming at V came to 4 bases and at J to 2 bases, leaving 4 bases not matched to a gene. The germline V gene encodes CDR1 MNHNY and CDR2 SVGAGI (reference sequence). The CDR3 sequence is 15 residues long. In DNA form, the CDR3 reads TGTGCCAGCAGTTCCGGGACAGTAAACACCGGGGAGCTGTTTTTT. This gives the protein CASSSGTVNTGELFF.

The CDR3 bases are TGCGCCAGCAGTCAATGGGGACCGAGGAACACTGAAGCTTTCTTT. Protein product: CASSQWGPRNTEAFF. The chain has TRBV23-1 and TRBJ1-1, with D possibly TRBD1 on 5 matching bases. TRBV23-1 is assigned to the ORF class and has an uncertain function. CDR3 length: 15 residues. The V gene lost 1 base and the J gene lost 1 base, with 10 bases spanning the gap.

This clone turned up a few times. The V call is TRBV4-3, the J call TRBJ2-1; no firm D call. The CDR3 has 13 amino acids. From germline, CDR1 is LGHNA and CDR2 YSLEER. V shed 4 bases and J shed 4 bases, with 8 bases lying between them. The CDR3 nucleotides read TGCGCCAGCAGCCCCCCCGGGTACAATGAGCAGTTCTTC. Residues: CASSPPGYNEQFF.

V usage is TRBV15 and J usage is TRBJ2-1, with D possibly called TRBD1 or TRBD2 (5 bases each). Looked up from germline, CDR1 is LNHNV and CDR2 is YYDKDF (reference sequence). V lost 3 bases and J 3 bases, leaving 12 bases between the germline ends. The CDR3 covers 15 residues. The CDR3: CATSSAGTIYNEQFF. CDR3 nucleotides: TGTGCCACCAGCAGTGCAGGGACGATCTACAATGAGCAGTTCTTC.

Only a few counts were recorded for this clone. V gene TRBV7-9 combines with J gene TRBJ1-1; D remains unclear. The CDR3 loop spans 12 amino acids. V was clipped by 2 bases and J by 4 bases, with 5 bases between them. Germline CDR1 reads SEHNR; CDR2 reads FQNEAQ (reference sequence). CDR3 DNA sequence: TGTGCCAGCAGCTTACCAGTCACTGAAGCTTTCTTT. It specifies CASSLPVTEAFF.

The V gene is TRBV5-6, the J gene TRBJ2-6; 7 positions match TRBD1. This CDR3 has 15 amino acids. V lost 6 bases, J lost 3 bases, and 6 bases stayed unmatched. The V gene's germline CDR1 is SGHDT and CDR2 YYEEEE. Here the CDR3 DNA reads TGTGCCAGCACCCCAGGGGGAAGTGGGGCCAACGTCCTGACTTTC. Translation: CASTPGGSGANVLTF.

The gene calls are TRBV2 and TRBJ2-3, with 12 bases that match TRBD2. The V segment lost 2 bases and the J segment 0 bases; nucleotides outside the gene matches: 6. The germline gives CDR1 SNHLY, CDR2 FYNNEI. The CDR3 totals 18 residues. In DNA form, the CDR3 reads TGTGCCAGCAGTGAACCTTTAGGGACTAGCGGGAGCACAGATACGCAGTATTTT. Translation: CASSEPLGTSGSTDTQYF.

This clone was found once. This rearrangement joins TRBV7-6 to TRBJ2-1; a weak D match, TRBD1 (6 bases). The CDR3 is made up of 18 amino acids. Germline V lookup: CDR1 SGHVS, CDR2 FNYEAQ. Trimming stripped 4 bases from V and 0 bases from J, with 19 bases between. CDR3 residues: CASSSYGGGTRSYNEQFF. The DNA of the CDR3 is TGTGCCAGCAGCTCCTATGGGGGTGGGACACGCTCCTACAATGAGCAGTTCTTC. The variable domain in full, with the rest retrieved from reference TRBV7-6 and TRBJ2-1, is GAGVSQSPRYKVTKRGQDVALRCDPISGHVSLYWYRQALGQGPEFLTYFNYEAQQDKSGLPNDRFSAERPEGSISTLTIQRTEQRDSAMYRCASSSYGGGTRSYNEQFFGPGTRLTVL.

This chain links TRBV27 with TRBJ2-1; D possibly uses TRBD1 or TRBD2 (5 bases each). This CDR3 region has 11 residues. The germline gives CDR1 MNHEY, CDR2 SMNVEV (reference sequence). The V end lost 2 bases, the J end lost 14 bases, and 10 bases lay between the germline ends. CDR3 bases: TGTGCCAGCAGTTTAGGGGGTCCGGAGTTCTTC. Its protein is CASSLGGPEFF.

V and J are TRBV10-3 and TRBJ2-7, with D possibly TRBD1 on 6 matching bases. The germline gives CDR1 ENHRY, CDR2 SYGVKD. This CDR3 is built from 13 residues. Trimming removed 10 bases at V and 4 bases at J, with 17 bases between. The CDR3 DNA sequence: TGTGCCACCCGACGGGACATCACTTACGAGCAGTACTTC. As protein: CATRRDITYEQYF.

The chain is built from TRBV2 and TRBJ2-7, with 9 nucleotides matching TRBD1. V lost 3 bases to trimming and J lost 2 bases; unmatched junction nucleotides: 2. Germline V gene data show CDR1 as SNHLY and CDR2 as FYNNEI. The CDR3 spans 14 residues. CDR3 sequence reads: CASSETGGTYEQYF. DNA for the CDR3: TGTGCCAGCAGTGAGACAGGGGGGACCTACGAGCAGTACTTC.

The chain links TRBV6-5 to TRBJ1-3; D is perhaps TRBD1 (5 bases). V was shortened by 8 bases and J by 5 bases, with 13 bases between the two germline ends. Germline-derived CDR1 and CDR2 are MNHEY and SVGAGI. The CDR3 runs to 13 residues. CDR3 nucleotide sequence: TGTGCCAGCGGCCGGGACCCCCGAAACACCATATATTTT. Translation: CASGRDPRNTIYF.

This chain links TRBV2 with TRBJ2-3, with D unresolved. This CDR3 has 11 residues. Trimming took off 8 bases at V and 3 bases at J, with 6 bases between the two ends. The germline gives CDR1 SNHLY, CDR2 FYNNEI. The CDR3 bases are TGTGCCAGCGGAATTACAGATACGCAGTATTTT. The encoded protein is CASGITDTQYF.

V usage is TRBV19 and J usage is TRBJ2-1; D is perhaps TRBD2 (6 bases). Between the trimmed V and J ends, which lost 8 bases and 8 bases, there was a span of 16 bases. Germline-derived CDR1 and CDR2 are LNHDA and SQIVND (reference sequence). This CDR3 is 13 amino acids long. The DNA for the CDR3 is TGTGCCAGTGCCGGGGGTTACGGCGATGAGCAGTTCTTC. It specifies CASAGGYGDEQFF.

The chain carries TRBV28 and TRBJ1-3; the D is unclear. Trimming pared 5 bases from V and 0 bases from J, leaving 11 bases between. The CDR3 extends over 15 amino acids. Germline V gives CDR1 MDHEN, CDR2 SYDVKM. CDR3 sequence: CASSNPRDSGNTIYF. Written as DNA, the CDR3 is TGTGCCAGCAGTAACCCCCGGGACTCTGGAAACACCATATATTTT.

CDR3: CAAKNENYGYTF. CDR3 DNA: TGTGCCGCAAAGAACGAGAACTATGGCTACACCTTC. The genes are TRBV28 and TRBJ1-2; D call uncertain. This CDR3 has 12 amino acids. Germline V CDR1 and CDR2: MDHEN, SYDVKM. V was cut by 11 bases and J by 2 bases, with 12 bases left in between.

V gene TRBV7-2 combines with J gene TRBJ2-7; 7 bases align to TRBD2. This CDR3 has 14 residues. Trimming removed 5 bases from V and 2 bases from J; junction bases left unmatched: 6. Germline V gene data show CDR1 as SGHTA and CDR2 as FQGNSA. CDR3 bases: TGTGCCAGCAGCCATACTAGCGAAACCTACGAGCAGTACTTC. As protein: CASSHTSETYEQYF. Full variable domain (outside the CDR3, taken from reference TRBV7-2 and TRBJ2-7): GAGVSQSPSNKVTEKGKDVELRCDPISGHTALYWYRQSLGQGLEFLIYFQGNSAPDKSGLPSDRFSAERTGGSVSTLTIQRTQQEDSAVYLCASSHTSETYEQYFGPGTRLTVT.

The chain employs TRBV5-5 and TRBJ1-2; 12 positions agree with TRBD1. The V gene's germline CDR1 is SGHKS and CDR2 YYEKEE (reference sequence). The trim removed 0 bases at V and 6 bases at J, leaving 6 bases unmatched. This CDR3 has 16 residues. CDR3 coding DNA: TGTGCCAGCAGCTTGGCGCCGGGACAGGGGGCTCATGGCTACACCTTC. This translates into CASSLAPGQGAHGYTF.

The CDR3 sequence is CASSLGVNSGNTIYF. The DNA of the CDR3 is TGCGCCAGCAGCTTGGGGGTGAACTCTGGAAACACCATATATTTT. The rearrangement joins TRBV5-1 to TRBJ1-3; D remains unclear. Between the trimmed V and J ends, which lost 0 bases and 0 bases, there was a span of 7 bases. The CDR3 has 15 amino acids. In germline, CDR1 is SGHRS, CDR2 YFSETQ.

In nucleotides, the CDR3 is TGCGCCAGCAGCTTGGAGGGCTACGAGCAGTACTTC. This codes for CASSLEGYEQYF. The chain recombines TRBV5-1 with TRBJ2-7; D is unresolved. This CDR3 spans 12 amino acids. V lost 0 bases, J lost 3 bases, and 4 bases lay in between. Germline loops: CDR1 SGHRS, CDR2 YFSETQ.

This clone occurred a few times. The chain's CDR3 is CASSPTWTAAYEQYF. The CDR3, as DNA: TGTGCCAGCAGCCCTACTTGGACAGCGGCCTACGAGCAGTACTTC. V usage is TRBV7-8 and J usage is TRBJ2-7; D is possibly TRBD1 (6 bases). This CDR3 has 15 residues. V was pared by 5 bases and J by 2 bases, with 16 bases between. Germline lookup yields CDR1 SGHVS and CDR2 FQNEAQ.

This rearrangement joins TRBV27 to TRBJ1-4; D is possibly TRBD1 (6 bases). The CDR3 totals 13 residues. The V gene's germline CDR1 is MNHEY and CDR2 SMNVEV (reference sequence). Trimming took 4 bases from V and 8 from J, leaving 11 bases between them. CDR3 amino acids: CASSWTALEKLFF. The CDR3 DNA follows: TGTGCCAGCAGTTGGACAGCTTTAGAAAAACTGTTTTTT. The variable domain in full, completed from reference TRBV27 and TRBJ1-4, reads EAQVTQNPRYLITVTGKKLTVTCSQNMNHEYMSWYRQDPGLGLRQIYYSMNVEVTDKGDVPEGYKVSRKEKRNFPLILESPSPNQTSLYFCASSWTALEKLFFGSGTQLSVL.